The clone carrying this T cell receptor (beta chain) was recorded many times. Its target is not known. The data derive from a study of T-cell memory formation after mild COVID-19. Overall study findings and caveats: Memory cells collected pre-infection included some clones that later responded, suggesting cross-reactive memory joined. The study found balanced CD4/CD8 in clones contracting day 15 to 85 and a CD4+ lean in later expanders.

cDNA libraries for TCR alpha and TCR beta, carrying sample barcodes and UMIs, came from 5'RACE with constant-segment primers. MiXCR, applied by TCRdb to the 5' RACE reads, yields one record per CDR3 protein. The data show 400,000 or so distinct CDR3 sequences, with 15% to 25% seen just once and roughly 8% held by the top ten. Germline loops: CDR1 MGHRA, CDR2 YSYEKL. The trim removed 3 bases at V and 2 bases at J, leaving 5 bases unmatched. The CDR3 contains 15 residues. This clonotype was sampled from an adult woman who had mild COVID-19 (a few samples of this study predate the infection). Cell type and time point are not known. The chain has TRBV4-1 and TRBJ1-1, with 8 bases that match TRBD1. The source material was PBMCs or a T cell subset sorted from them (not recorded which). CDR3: CASSQIQGGNTEAFF. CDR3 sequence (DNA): TGCGCCAGCAGCCAGATACAGGGGGGTAACACTGAAGCTTTCTTT.